The entry below describes one T cell receptor beta chain. Its cognate antigen is unknown. These data come from a study of shared clonotypes between healthy human individuals. Naive CD8 cells comprised CD45RO-negative, CCR7-positively selected cells, excluding terminally differentiated effector memory CD45RA+ cells. Repertoires were generated with immunoSEQ multiplex PCR, while TCRdb's copy carries only in-frame clones and drops some. The top ten clones hold 0.1% to 0.11% of a sample with approximately 590,000 clones, roughly 95% of them seen once. Study-wide results and caveats: The expectation was that sequencing depth would affect clonotype sharing among donors.

The material sequenced was naive CD8+ T cells sorted from blood. The sequence was collected from a young woman in good health.

CDR3: CASSLYGSPDTQYF. The CDR3 nucleotides are TGTGCCAGCAGCTTGTACGGGAGCCCAGATACGCAGTATTTT. V and J are TRBV5-6 and TRBJ2-3, with a tentative D call TRBD2 (6 bases). The length of the CDR3 is 14 residues. Trimming pared 1 base from V and 4 bases from J, leaving 10 bases between. The germline gives CDR1 SGHDT, CDR2 YYEEEE.